Following are 27 T cell receptor beta chains from one sample sequenced in a study of cytomegalovirus exposure and HLA in healthy donors. 13 Jbeta primers and 60 Vbeta primers were used for the PCR. TCRdb's copy holds only in-frame clones and misses some; the assay was immunoSEQ multiplex PCR. The repertoire holds 140,000 or so clones, with around 74% as singletons. Material for sequencing was PBMCs. The receptors come from a young man in good health and CMV-seropositive.

The rearrangement uses TRBV10-3 and TRBJ2-7; 9 nucleotides align to TRBD2. J lost 3 bases, V lost 10 bases, and 10 bases had no gene match. Germline-derived CDR1 and CDR2 are ENHRY and SYGVKD. This CDR3 region has 14 residues. CDR3 sequence (DNA): TGTGCCACCAGATCTAGCGGGGCGTTCTACGAGCAGTACTTC. It encodes CATRSSGAFYEQYF.

This clone was observed a few times. The rearrangement joins TRBV7-2 to TRBJ2-7, with TRBD2 matching over 8 bases. Germline lookup yields CDR1 SGHTA and CDR2 FQGNSA. Unmatched junction bases numbered 5, after V lost 6 bases and J lost 4 bases. The CDR3 runs to 13 residues. CDR3 in amino acids: CASRERGNYEQYF. The CDR3 coding sequence is TGTGCCAGCAGGGAGCGGGGGAATTACGAGCAGTACTTC.

The rearrangement uses TRBV7-2 and TRBJ1-2; D gene unclear. Germline CDR1 SGHTA, CDR2 FQGNSA. V lost 3 bases, J lost 8 bases, and 10 bases lay in between. There are 12 residues in the CDR3. CDR3 DNA sequence: TGTGCCAGCAGCTTTTCGAGTAGAGGCTACACCTTC. This translates into CASSFSSRGYTF.

The rearrangement uses TRBV2 and TRBJ1-1; TRBD1 matches 7 bases. This CDR3 is built from 13 residues. J gave up 10 bases and V 5 bases, and 10 bases lay outside the gene matches. The germline V gene has CDR1 SNHLY and CDR2 FYNNEI. CDR3 nucleotides: TGTGCCAGCAGTATCGGACAGGCTGAGGTAGCTTTCTTT. Translating it yields CASSIGQAEVAFF.

This rearrangement joins TRBV5-4 to TRBJ2-7; D uncertain. Trimming took 0 bases from V and 4 from J, leaving 8 bases between them. The CDR3 has 13 residues. Germline V gene lookup returns CDR1 SGHNT and CDR2 YYREEE (reference sequence). CDR3 loop: CASSLGQKYEQYF. The DNA for the CDR3 is TGTGCCAGCAGCTTGGGACAAAAGTACGAGCAGTACTTC. Filled out from reference TRBV5-4 and TRBJ2-7, the complete variable domain reads ETGVTQSPTHLIKTRGQQVTLRCSSQSGHNTVSWYQQALGQGPQFIFQYYREEENGRGNFPPRFSGLQFPNYSSELNVNALELDDSALYLCASSLGQKYEQYFGPGTRLTVT.

This chain uses TRBV10-3 with TRBJ2-2; the D gene is possibly TRBD1 (6 bases). V lost 5 bases and J 1 base, leaving 14 bases between the germline ends. Germline assignment: CDR1 ENHRY and CDR2 SYGVKD. CDR3 size: 16 residues. Written as DNA, the CDR3 is TGTGCCATCAGTCGGACAGACCTTTTGAACACCGGGGAGCTGTTTTTT. Translated, it gives CAISRTDLLNTGELFF.

This clone was recorded only once. CDR3 loop: CASSPGTGLYNEQFF. The CDR3 DNA reads as TGTGCCAGCAGCCCAGGGACAGGACTTTACAATGAGCAGTTCTTC. The genes are TRBV14 and TRBJ2-1, with 8 bases that match TRBD1. Germline CDR1 SGHDN, CDR2 FVKESK. Trimming took 4 bases from V and 4 from J; bases not matched to a gene: 6. There are 15 residues in the CDR3.

The gene calls are TRBV7-2 and TRBJ2-6, with 12 bases aligning to TRBD1. This CDR3 has 19 amino acids. Germline loops: CDR1 SGHTA, CDR2 FQGNSA. Losses at the gene ends were 2 bases for V and 3 bases for J; bases not matched to a gene: 8. This chain's CDR3 is CASSLFKGTGGFGANVLTF. The CDR3 DNA reads TGTGCCAGCAGCTTATTTAAAGGGACAGGGGGCTTTGGGGCCAACGTCCTGACTTTC.

Comments on this clone: The germline gene is not matched at one end of the junction; a read error may be the cause. The chain recombines TRBV7-7 with TRBJ2-2; 8 bases fit TRBD2. Germline CDR1 SSHAT, CDR2 FNYEAQ (reference sequence). The CDR3 sequence is 15 residues long. The CDR3 bases are TGTGCTAGCAGGCTCCGTGCGGGGGGTCCCGGGGAGCTGTTTTTT. The encoded protein is CASRLRAGGPGELFF.

The chain recombines TRBV5-4 with TRBJ2-5; D unresolved. This CDR3 contains 13 residues. V was trimmed by 9 bases and J by 1 base, leaving 13 bases between them. Germline-derived CDR1 and CDR2 are SGHNT and YYREEE (reference sequence). The CDR3 DNA follows: TGTGCCACCCAAGGCGGATCCCAAGAGACCCAGTACTTC. It specifies CATQGGSQETQYF.

The rearrangement uses TRBV5-1 and TRBJ2-1; 11 bases are shared with TRBD2. Germline V gene data show CDR1 as SGHRS and CDR2 as YFSETQ. The CDR3 spans 19 residues. V gave up 7 bases and J gave up 0 bases; unmatched junction bases: 15. The CDR3 DNA sequence: TGCGCCAGCCGGAACCCGGGGACTAGCGGCGCAATCTCCTACAATGAGCAGTTCTTC. This codes for CASRNPGTSGAISYNEQFF. The whole variable domain, filled in from reference TRBV5-1 and TRBJ2-1, reads KAGVTQTPRYLIKTRGQQVTLSCSPISGHRSVSWYQQTPGQGLQFLFEYFSETQRNKGNFPGRFSGRQFSNSRSEMNVSTLELGDSALYLCASRNPGTSGAISYNEQFFGPGTRLTVL.

This clone was counted once. The V and J genes are TRBV15 and TRBJ2-7; D gene ambiguous. Germline loops: CDR1 LNHNV, CDR2 YYDKDF (reference sequence). CDR3 length: 11 residues. V lost 5 bases and J lost 3, with 5 bases in between. CDR3 in amino acids: CATSRSYEQYF. For the CDR3, the DNA is TGTGCCACCAGCCGCAGCTACGAGCAGTACTTC.

This sequence joins TRBV6-1 and TRBJ2-3; TRBD1 aligns across 8 bases. The CDR3 is 15 residues long. V lost 4 bases to trimming and J lost 2 bases; unmatched junction nucleotides: 5. In germline, CDR1 is MNHNS, CDR2 SASEGT. For the CDR3, the DNA is TGTGCCAGCAGTGCGACAGGGGCCATCACAGATACGCAGTATTTT. Translating it yields CASSATGAITDTQYF.

This clone was counted between two and nine times. V and J are TRBV9 and TRBJ2-3; unclear D gene. The CDR3 length is 13 residues. From germline, CDR1 is SGDLS and CDR2 YYNGEE. Trimming took 4 bases from V and 8 from J, leaving 14 bases between them. This CDR3 is CASSPPLTGTQYF. CDR3 coding DNA: TGTGCCAGCAGCCCACCCCTCACTGGTACGCAGTATTTT.

This sequence joins TRBV10-3 and TRBJ2-3; D is undetermined. The germline V gene has CDR1 ENHRY and CDR2 SYGVKD. Trimming cost V 7 bases and J 4 bases, with 6 bases left between them. There are 11 residues in the CDR3. For the CDR3, the DNA is TGTGCCATCACCTCTTCAGATACGCAGTATTTT. Translation gives CAITSSDTQYF.

The V and J genes are TRBV5-8 and TRBJ2-7; tentatively, D is TRBD1 (6 bases). The V gene's germline CDR1 is SGHTS and CDR2 YDEGEE. This CDR3 has 14 residues. V was trimmed by 4 bases and J by 3 bases, leaving 14 bases between them. CDR3: CASSQRQDYYEQYF. CDR3 nucleotides: TGTGCCAGCAGCCAACGACAGGATTACTACGAGCAGTACTTC.

The rearrangement uses TRBV4-3 and TRBJ1-6, with a possible D match to TRBD1 (6 bases). The V end was cut by 2 bases, the J end by 6 bases, with 11 bases between. The CDR3 length is 15 residues. The germline CDR1 and CDR2 sequences are LGHNA and YSLEER. CDR3 in DNA: TGCGCCAGCAGCCAAATAGGGGGTGGTAATTCACCCCTCCACTTT. Amino acid sequence: CASSQIGGGNSPLHF.

This rearrangement joins TRBV5-1 to TRBJ2-3, with no clear D. Per germline, CDR1 SGHRS and CDR2 YFSETQ. The ends were cut back, 6 bases at V and 1 base at J, with 18 bases in the middle. The CDR3 contains 16 residues. In DNA form, the CDR3 reads TGCGCCAGCACCATCAGCTTGACCCAGGGCACAGATACGCAGTATTTT. It translates to CASTISLTQGTDTQYF. Combining the CDR3 with reference TRBV5-1 and TRBJ2-3 gives the whole variable domain KAGVTQTPRYLIKTRGQQVTLSCSPISGHRSVSWYQQTPGQGLQFLFEYFSETQRNKGNFPGRFSGRQFSNSRSEMNVSTLELGDSALYLCASTISLTQGTDTQYFGPGTRLTVL.

This chain connects TRBV30 to TRBJ2-2; D unclear. The germline gives CDR1 GTSNPN, CDR2 SVGIG (reference sequence). With 0 bases removed from V and 1 base from J, the gap between germline ends came to 15 bases. The CDR3 contains 17 residues. The CDR3: CAWSVGFRRKNTGELFF. The CDR3 coding sequence is TGTGCCTGGAGTGTAGGTTTCAGGCGCAAGAACACCGGGGAGCTGTTTTTT.

The chain has TRBV7-2 and TRBJ1-3; D call uncertain. The CDR3 totals 15 residues. Germline V gene lookup returns CDR1 SGHTA and CDR2 FQGNSA. Trimming shortened V by 3 bases and J by 0 bases, and 9 bases separated the two germline ends. As DNA, the CDR3 is TGTGCCAGCAGCTTCGGCTGGAGCTCTGGAAACACCATATATTTT. Translated: CASSFGWSSGNTIYF.

The chain has TRBV28 and TRBJ2-7, with 9 bases aligning to TRBD2. The germline gives CDR1 MDHEN, CDR2 SYDVKM. V trimming: 2 bases; J trimming: 2 bases; junction bases outside the gene matches: 4. This CDR3 spans 15 amino acids. In nucleotides, the CDR3 is TGTGCCAGCAGTTTAGGAGCGGGAGGAGCCTACGAGCAGTACTTC. The encoded protein is CASSLGAGGAYEQYF.

The V gene is TRBV5-1, the J gene TRBJ2-7, with D maybe TRBD1 (5 bases). The V gene's germline CDR1 is SGHRS and CDR2 YFSETQ. Trimming pared 1 base from V and 1 base from J, leaving 15 bases between. The CDR3 runs to 16 residues. CDR3 region: CASSLFFSQGSYEQYF. The CDR3, as DNA: TGCGCCAGCAGCTTGTTCTTCTCGCAGGGATCCTACGAGCAGTACTTC. Using reference TRBV5-1 and TRBJ2-7 for the parts outside the CDR3, the full variable domain is KAGVTQTPRYLIKTRGQQVTLSCSPISGHRSVSWYQQTPGQGLQFLFEYFSETQRNKGNFPGRFSGRQFSNSRSEMNVSTLELGDSALYLCASSLFFSQGSYEQYFGPGTRLTVT.

This clone was found many times. V is TRBV28 and J is TRBJ1-4; 10 positions agree with TRBD1. The germline V gene encodes CDR1 MDHEN and CDR2 SYDVKM. The CDR3 contains 14 residues. Trimming cost V 5 bases and J 10 bases; bases outside gene matches: 7. The CDR3 loop is CASSRQGAAGKLFF. The DNA for the CDR3 is TGTGCCAGCAGTAGACAGGGGGCCGCGGGAAAACTGTTTTTT.

The chain is built from TRBV28 and TRBJ2-1, with 11 bases lining up with TRBD1. The CDR3 totals 15 residues. J lost 7 bases, V lost 4 bases, and 6 bases had no gene match. CDR1 and CDR2 (germline): MDHEN, SYDVKM. The CDR3 DNA reads TGTGCCAGCAGTTCAGGACAGGGGGCTGGGAATGAGCAGTTCTTC. It specifies CASSSGQGAGNEQFF. Full variable domain (rest looked up from reference TRBV28 and TRBJ2-1): DVKVTQSSRYLVKRTGEKVFLECVQDMDHENMFWYRQDPGLGLRLIYFSYDVKMKEKGDIPEGYSVSREKKERFSLILESASTNQTSMYLCASSSGQGAGNEQFFGPGTRLTVL.

This chain links TRBV4-3 with TRBJ2-5; 7 nucleotides line up with TRBD1. The CDR3 is made up of 17 amino acids. Trimming cost V 1 base and J 3 bases; bases outside gene matches: 11. Germline CDR1 LGHNA, CDR2 YSLEER. The CDR3 nucleotides are TGCGCCAGCAGCCAAGGGACTGGGACAGAACGTGAAGAGACCCAGTACTTC. Translated, it gives CASSQGTGTEREETQYF.

About this clone: An end of the junction differs from the germline gene, which may be a read error. V gene TRBV14 combines with J gene TRBJ2-7; tentatively, D is TRBD2 (5 bases). The germline gives CDR1 SGHDN, CDR2 FVKESK. The CDR3 covers 13 residues. CDR3 nucleotides: TGTGCCAGCAGCCAGAGGGTATCCTACGAGCAGTATTTC. Its translation is CASSQRVSYEQYF.

The chain is built from TRBV2 and TRBJ1-1; tentatively, D is TRBD1 (6 bases). Trimming stripped 8 bases from V and 2 bases from J, with 12 bases between. The CDR3 is 13 amino acids. Germline V lookup: CDR1 SNHLY, CDR2 FYNNEI. The CDR3 protein is CASGEQGNTEAFF. The CDR3 DNA reads TGTGCCAGCGGGGAACAGGGAAACACTGAAGCTTTCTTT.